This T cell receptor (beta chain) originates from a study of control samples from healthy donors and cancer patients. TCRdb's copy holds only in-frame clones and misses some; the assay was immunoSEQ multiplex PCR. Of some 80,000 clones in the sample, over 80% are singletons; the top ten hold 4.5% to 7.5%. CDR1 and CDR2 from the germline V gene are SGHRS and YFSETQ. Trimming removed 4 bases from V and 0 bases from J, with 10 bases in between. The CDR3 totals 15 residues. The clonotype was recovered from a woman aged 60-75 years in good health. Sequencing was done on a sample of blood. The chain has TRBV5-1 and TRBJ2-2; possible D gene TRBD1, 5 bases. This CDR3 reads CASSRQLANTGELFF. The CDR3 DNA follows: TGCGCCAGCAGCCGACAGCTCGCGAACACCGGGGAGCTGTTTTTT.